This passage covers 25 T cell receptor beta chains from one sample sequenced in a study of blood T cell repertoires in COVID-19. Libraries were prepared by immunoSEQ multiplex PCR; TCRdb keeps only in-frame clonotypes and omits some of them. The sample shows roughly 70,000 clones, 76% of them seen only once. The sequencing sample was made of peripheral blood. The origin of the receptors is a man aged 60 to 69 with COVID-19, enrolled during active disease.

A few counts support this clone. V is TRBV3-1 (or the pseudogene TRBV3-2) and J is TRBJ2-7; a possible D gene is TRBD1 (6 bases). CDR1 and CDR2 (germline): LGHDT, YNNKEL (reference sequence). CDR3 length: 13 residues. V was pared by 7 bases and J by 2 bases, with 12 bases between. The CDR3 DNA sequence: TGTGCCAGCACCGGGACAAAAGCCTACGAGCAGTACTTC. Encoded protein: CASTGTKAYEQYF.

The J gene is TRBJ1-5, the V gene TRBV6-5; 7 nucleotides agree with TRBD1. V trimming: 11 bases; J trimming: 6 bases; junction bases outside the gene matches: 13. The germline V gene has CDR1 MNHEY and CDR2 SVGAGI. The CDR3 consists of 14 residues. This CDR3 reads CAGKPGQRGQPQHF. In DNA, the CDR3 is TGTGCCGGCAAACCGGGACAGAGGGGTCAGCCCCAGCATTTT.

This clone was counted between two and nine times. The chain links TRBV7-9 to TRBJ2-3, with a weak D call TRBD1 (5 bases). Trimming left V 1 base short and J 2 bases short, with 13 bases between. This CDR3 has 16 residues. CDR1 and CDR2 from the germline V gene are SEHNR and FQNEAQ (reference sequence). This CDR3 reads CASSLGGPFNTDTQYF. In nucleotides, the CDR3 is TGTGCCAGCAGCTTAGGGGGCCCCTTTAACACAGATACGCAGTATTTT.

This clone was picked up a small number of times. The V gene is TRBV5-6, the J gene TRBJ2-2; possible D gene TRBD1, 6 bases. V gave up 6 bases and J gave up 5 bases, with 11 bases separating them. CDR3 length: 13 residues. Germline lookup yields CDR1 SGHDT and CDR2 YYEEEE. The CDR3 nucleotides read TGTGCCAGCACCCAGGGGAATACCGGGGAGCTGTTTTTT. It specifies CASTQGNTGELFF.

V usage is TRBV24-1 and J usage is TRBJ2-1; possibly TRBD2 for D (6 bases). Trimming cost V 3 bases and J 7 bases, with 15 bases left between them. From germline, CDR1 is KGHDR and CDR2 SFDVKD. This CDR3 spans 15 amino acids. CDR3 protein: CATSDGSGLKNEQFF. The CDR3 DNA is TGTGCCACCAGTGATGGCAGCGGGCTCAAAAATGAGCAGTTCTTC.

V and J are TRBV25-1 and TRBJ1-2, with TRBD1 matching 7 bases. V shed 4 bases and J 8 bases; nucleotides not matched to a gene: 13. This CDR3 has 15 residues. CDR1 and CDR2 (germline): MGHDK, SYGVNS. The CDR3 DNA sequence: TGTGCCAGCAGTGGAGGGGGCGAGGGATCTTGGGGCTACACCTTC. Translation gives CASSGGGEGSWGYTF.

This clone was counted a few times. This CDR3 is CASSYSDQTDPYGYTF. The CDR3 coding sequence is TGTGCCAGCAGTTACTCCGACCAGACAGATCCCTATGGCTACACCTTC. The chain has TRBV6-6 and TRBJ1-2; D perhaps matches TRBD1 (5 bases). The CDR3 is 16 residues long. The V and J ends lost 0 bases and 4 bases respectively, with 15 bases between them. The germline V gene has CDR1 MNHNY and CDR2 SVGAGI (reference sequence).

V and J are TRBV28 and TRBJ1-6; D remains unclear. The CDR3 loop spans 12 amino acids. CDR1 MDHEN and CDR2 SYDVKM come from the germline V gene. Trimming cost V 11 bases and J 6 bases, with 11 bases left between them. The CDR3 spells CAGQAGNSPLHF. CDR3 nucleotides: TGTGCCGGCCAGGCGGGTAATTCACCCCTCCACTTT.

The CDR3 here is CASSSPREANYGYTF. The CDR3 coding sequence is TGTGCCAGCAGCTCCCCCAGGGAGGCTAACTATGGCTACACCTTC. V gene TRBV5-4 combines with J gene TRBJ1-2; D is possibly TRBD1 (5 bases). The length of the CDR3 is 15 residues. Germline CDR1 and CDR2: SGHNT and YYREEE (reference sequence). V lost 3 bases and J 0 bases, leaving 12 bases between the germline ends.

CDR3 sequence: CASTGYSGANVLTF. CDR3 DNA sequence: TGTGCCAGTACCGGGTACTCTGGGGCCAACGTCCTGACTTTC. V and J are TRBV19 and TRBJ2-6; no definite D call. In germline, CDR1 is LNHDA, CDR2 SQIVND (reference sequence). The CDR3 has 14 amino acids. V lost 7 bases, J lost 0 bases, and 7 bases lay in between.

The V and J genes are TRBV27 and TRBJ2-2, with 13 bases matching TRBD2. The CDR3 is 18 residues long. Germline V CDR1 and CDR2: MNHEY, SMNVEV (reference sequence). Losses at the gene ends were 6 bases for V and 8 bases for J; bases not matched to a gene: 15. The CDR3 DNA reads TGTGCCAGCAGGCCTACCGGGACTAGCGGGAAAGTAAAGGGGGAGCTGTTTTTT. Protein: CASRPTGTSGKVKGELFF.

This rearrangement joins TRBV30 to TRBJ2-7; 7 bases line up with TRBD2. Germline CDR1 GTSNPN, CDR2 SVGIG (reference sequence). With 3 bases clipped from V and 4 bases from J, the junction kept 9 bases outside the gene matches. This CDR3 contains 14 residues. The CDR3 loop reads CAWRKRGERYEQYF. In DNA form, the CDR3 reads TGTGCCTGGAGGAAGCGGGGAGAGAGGTACGAGCAGTACTTC.

V is TRBV7-9 and J is TRBJ2-1, with D maybe TRBD1 (6 bases). The V and J ends lost 8 bases and 8 bases respectively, with 16 bases between them. Germline V gives CDR1 SEHNR, CDR2 FQNEAQ (reference sequence). The CDR3 is made up of 13 amino acids. The CDR3 here is CASGPQDSHEQFF. CDR3 in DNA: TGTGCCAGCGGCCCGCAGGACAGTCATGAGCAGTTCTTC.

V usage is TRBV5-6 and J usage is TRBJ2-7; D is perhaps TRBD1 (5 bases). The CDR3 totals 17 residues. The ends were cut back, 0 bases at V and 6 bases at J, with 22 bases in the middle. Germline V gene lookup returns CDR1 SGHDT and CDR2 YYEEEE. The DNA of the CDR3 is TGTGCCAGCAGCTTGGGATTCAAGGACACGGGTTGGTTCGAGCAGTACTTC. Residues: CASSLGFKDTGWFEQYF.

The gene calls are TRBV10-1 and TRBJ2-1; possible D gene TRBD2, 6 bases. V shed 5 bases and J shed 15 bases, with 23 bases lying between them. This CDR3 spans 14 amino acids. The germline V gene encodes CDR1 WNHNN and CDR2 SYGVQD (reference sequence). The CDR3, as DNA: TGCGCCAGCAGTCACTCCGGGACTCAAAAATTGCGGTTCTTC. Translation gives CASSHSGTQKLRFF.

This rearrangement joins TRBV4-1 to TRBJ2-1, with a weak D call TRBD2 (5 bases). The CDR3 covers 14 residues. CDR1 is MGHRA and CDR2 is YSYEKL in the germline V gene. V lost 1 base and J lost 5, with 9 bases in between. CDR3 in amino acids: CASSQAAGNNEQFF. In DNA form, the CDR3 reads TGCGCCAGCAGCCAAGCGGCGGGTAACAATGAGCAGTTCTTC.

This chain joins TRBV2 and TRBJ1-4, with 8 bases identical to TRBD1. The V gene's germline CDR1 is SNHLY and CDR2 FYNNEI. The CDR3 runs 15 residues. J lost 8 bases, V lost 2 bases, and 7 bases had no gene match. The CDR3 DNA reads TGTGCCAGCAGTGAAAGCACAGGGGGGAGCGAAAAACTGTTTTTT. Translation gives CASSESTGGSEKLFF.

This rearrangement joins TRBV18 to TRBJ2-5; TRBD2 matches 9 bases. The V segment lost 3 bases and the J segment 4 bases; nucleotides outside the gene matches: 9. Germline values: CDR1 KGHSH, CDR2 LQKENI. The CDR3 runs 16 residues. The CDR3 DNA is TGTGCCAGCTCACCCGCAACGACTAGCGGAGGAGAGACCCAGTACTTC. Translation gives CASSPATTSGGETQYF. The complete variable domain, with remaining parts taken from reference TRBV18 and TRBJ2-5, reads NAGVMQNPRHLVRRRGQEARLRCSPMKGHSHVYWYRQLPEEGLKFMVYLQKENIIDESGMPKERFSAEFPKEGPSILRIQQVVRGDSAAYFCASSPATTSGGETQYFGPGTRLLVL.

The chain carries TRBV2 and TRBJ1-2, with 7 bases fitting TRBD1. This CDR3 has 14 residues. The V gene end was trimmed by 7 bases and the J gene end by 0 bases; junction bases not matched to a gene: 5. CDR1 and CDR2 (germline): SNHLY, FYNNEI. CDR3 DNA sequence: TGTGCCAGCACTGGGACAGCCGCTAACTATGGCTACACCTTC. Its translation is CASTGTAANYGYTF.

The chain employs TRBV11-2 and TRBJ2-2; D possibly corresponds to TRBD2 (7 bases). Germline V gene lookup returns CDR1 SGHAT and CDR2 FQNNGV. The CDR3 has 16 residues. V was pared by 2 bases and J by 5 bases, with 15 bases between. CDR3 in DNA: TGTGCCAGCAGCTTAATTCGGGGGGCGCGGACCGGGGAGCTGTTTTTT. Protein: CASSLIRGARTGELFF. The whole variable domain, remainder taken from reference TRBV11-2 and TRBJ2-2, is EAGVAQSPRYKIIEKRQSVAFWCNPISGHATLYWYQQILGQGPKLLIQFQNNGVVDDSQLPKDRFSAERLKGVDSTLKIQPAKLEDSAVYLCASSLIRGARTGELFFGEGSRLTVL.

This clone was detected a few times. V and J are TRBV10-3 and TRBJ2-7; 8 bases match TRBD2. The CDR3 spans 12 residues. V shed 8 bases and J 5 bases; nucleotides not matched to a gene: 5. Per germline, CDR1 ENHRY and CDR2 SYGVKD. CDR3 region: CAISNGRDEQYF. The DNA for the CDR3 is TGTGCCATCTCCAACGGGAGGGACGAGCAGTACTTC.

This chain uses TRBV2 with TRBJ1-5; 9 bases match TRBD1. Germline V gene lookup returns CDR1 SNHLY and CDR2 FYNNEI. CDR3 length: 14 residues. V lost 5 bases and J lost 5; bases outside the gene matches: 4. CDR3 coding DNA: TGTGCCAGCAGTTGGACAGGGGTGGATCAGCCCCAGCATTTT. Translation gives CASSWTGVDQPQHF.

The chain employs TRBV30 and TRBJ2-7, with TRBD2 identical over 7 bases. CDR1 is GTSNPN and CDR2 is SVGIG in the germline V gene (reference sequence). The ends lost 3 bases at V and 2 bases at J; junction bases unmatched: 7. This CDR3 is built from 14 residues. In nucleotides, the CDR3 is TGTGCCTGGAGGAAACTAGCGCGAACCTACGAGCAGTACTTC. The encoded protein is CAWRKLARTYEQYF.

This chain's CDR3 is CASSVAAVSTDTQYF. DNA of the CDR3: TGTGCCAGCAGCGTAGCGGCGGTGAGCACAGATACGCAGTATTTT. V usage is TRBV9 and J usage is TRBJ2-3; no reliable D call. Germline V lookup: CDR1 SGDLS, CDR2 YYNGEE. Trimming removed 0 bases at V and 0 bases at J, with 8 bases between. This CDR3 spans 15 amino acids.

The table lists this clone with a few counts. V and J are TRBV4-1 and TRBJ2-7; TRBD1 matches at 7 bases. CDR3 length: 15 amino acids. The J segment lost 1 base and the V segment lost 5 bases, leaving 8 bases of the junction unmatched. CDR1 is MGHRA, CDR2 YSYEKL, per germline. CDR3 in DNA: TGCGCCAGCAGCAAAGGCACGGGACAGTCCTACGAGCAGTACTTC. Protein sequence: CASSKGTGQSYEQYF.